This T cell receptor beta chain was identified during a study of OX40 agonist ivuxolimab in advanced cancers. Study-wide background: The group had a mean age of around 64 years, ranged from about 23 to 79, and was roughly 83% male. Past anti-PD-1, anti-PD-L1 or anti-CTLA-4 therapy was accepted, and around 40% had received some. One hepatocellular carcinoma and two cutaneous melanoma patients partially responded.

The table came from immunoSEQ multiplex PCR; TCRdb's copy has only in-frame clones and leaves some out. The table records tens of thousands of clones, roughly 90% of them present only once. Patients with a history of autoimmune disease or on systemic immunosuppression were excluded. This CDR3 has 14 residues. Trimming removed 7 bases from V and 1 base from J, with 13 bases in between. Germline V lookup: CDR1 SGHNT, CDR2 YYREEE (reference sequence). The gene calls are TRBV5-4 and TRBJ2-3; weak D call: TRBD2 (6 bases). The sequence derives from an adult with an advanced solid tumor such as melanoma, head and neck, liver or kidney cancer. Specimen: CD4+ or CD8+ T cells sorted from blood, collected in a trial of the OX40 agonist ivuxolimab. CDR3 DNA: TGTGCCAGCTTGTCGCGGGGCGGCACAGATACGCAGTATTTT. Residues: CASLSRGGTDTQYF.